This T cell receptor (beta chain) was documented in a study of CD8 T cells in ankylosing spondylitis (dated by TCRdb to about 2017). In the study overall: To find TCR variants linked to disease, the study profiled T cell receptor beta repertoires in ankylosing spondylitis patients and healthy donors. In total, the full study cohort was made up of some 110 healthy donors and 20 to 25 ankylosing spondylitis patients. Samples of peripheral blood were taken, and for ankylosing spondylitis patients, synovial fluid was collected as well.

The listed sequencing device is Illumina HiSeq 2500. TCR beta libraries were prepared by quantitative 5'-RACE with molecular barcodes. As for how the authors treated the data: A new computational method based on a probabilistic model of VDJ rearrangement was used to identify disease-linked TCR variants. TCRdb reran the public reads through fastp at Q25 and MiXCR, keeping productive beta chains. Duplicate CDR3 protein sequences are folded into a single record with the most common DNA and genes. V and J calls and clone size were set by TCRdb, not the authors. The sample table contains some 220,000 distinct CDR3 sequences; only one count was recorded for roughly 8% of them. Roughly 5% of the sample belongs to the ten largest clones. V lost 0 bases and J lost 0 bases; the stretch between them is 8 bases long. CDR1 and CDR2 were assigned from the germline V gene as SGHVS and FQNEAQ. CDR3 length: 15 amino acids, cysteine to phenylalanine. Only the CDR3 DNA stays, 45 bases, in frame from base 1.

Paper-wide results and their limitations: Blood from ankylosing spondylitis patients appeared to be characterized by a TCR beta motif made up of under ten highly homologous amino acid variants. According to the report, matched synovial fluid samples from ankylosing spondylitis patients were significantly enriched for the disease-linked clones. In peripheral blood, the disease-linked clones were found at relatively low frequencies and had a CD8+ phenotype. Some motif variants had previously been reported in the synovial fluid and blood of reactive arthritis patients, which suggests shared mechanisms of disease initiation.

This clonotype was seen repeatedly, ten times or more. Its antigen target is currently unknown. No base quality values were provided; no much bigger clone lies one nucleotide off. This chain joins TRBV7-8 to TRBJ2-5, with TRBD1 tentatively as D gene (6 bases match). The sample taken for sequencing was blood, either unsorted or a sorted T cell fraction (not recorded which). This receptor was identified in a female donor with ankylosing spondylitis or in good health (not recorded which). The CDR3 region has the sequence CASSLARTDQETQYF. The DNA sequence is as follows: TGTGCCAGCAGCTTAGCCCGGACAGACCAAGAGACCCAGTACTTC. The full variable domain, with segments outside the CDR3 supplied by the reference TRBV7-8 and TRBJ2-5 proteins, appears as GAGVSQSPRYKVAKRGQDVALRCDPISGHVSLFWYQQALGQGPEFLTYFQNEAQLDKSGLPSDRFFAERPEGSVSTLKIQRTQQEDSAVYLCASSLARTDQETQYFGPGTRLLVL.